This T cell receptor beta chain was profiled in a study of blood T cell repertoires in COVID-19. As for the study in general: Acute-phase and convalescent COVID-19 samples originated in the United States, Italy and Spain. Nucleic acid was either cDNA or gDNA, and it came from T cells, B-cell-depleted T cells, or PBMCs.

Germline V lookup: CDR1 SQVTM, CDR2 ANQGSEA. V lost 3 bases, J lost 0 bases, and 24 bases stayed unmatched. The CDR3 totals 21 residues. Per the authors' pipeline: Reference gene primer amplification in the assay estimated nucleated cell counts. The protocol was immunoSEQ multiplex PCR, while the TCRdb copy is restricted to in-frame clones and leaves out a portion. The V and J calls and clone size are taken from that table; D and trimming were inferred from the DNA. This table has about 160,000 clones, approximately 81% appearing once. The TCR originated in a human donor with acute or convalescent COVID-19. The donor label of this sample is uncertain. Sequencing used peripheral blood. The chain employs TRBV29-1 and TRBJ1-1, with 8 bases identical to TRBD1. In DNA, the CDR3 is TGCAGCGTTGATCACAGGGGGAATCTAAAAAGGTTGAGAGCTATGAACACTGAAGCTTTCTTT. Translation: CSVDHRGNLKRLRAMNTEAFF.